A single sample is the source of the 15 T cell receptor beta chains below, sequenced in a study of cytomegalovirus exposure and HLA in healthy donors. Primers included in the PCR were 60 Vbeta and 13 Jbeta primers. The protocol was immunoSEQ multiplex PCR, while the TCRdb copy is restricted to in-frame clones and leaves out a portion. The sample shows approximately 120,000 clones, just under 70% of them seen only once. Material: PBMCs. Receptors were obtained from a woman aged 70-85 years in good health and CMV-seropositive.

The rearrangement links TRBV5-4 to TRBJ2-5; no definite D call. The CDR3 is 12 residues long. In germline, CDR1 is SGHNT, CDR2 YYREEE (reference sequence). Deletions cut 4 bases from V and 2 bases from J, with 6 bases between. CDR3 DNA sequence: TGTGCCAGCAGCGTCCCGCAAGAGACCCAGTACTTC. Amino acid sequence: CASSVPQETQYF. The full variable domain, its missing parts supplied by reference TRBV5-4 and TRBJ2-5, is ETGVTQSPTHLIKTRGQQVTLRCSSQSGHNTVSWYQQALGQGPQFIFQYYREEENGRGNFPPRFSGLQFPNYSSELNVNALELDDSALYLCASSVPQETQYFGPGTRLLVL.

This clone has only one observation. The chain recombines TRBV4-1 with TRBJ2-7, with TRBD1 matching over 8 bases. CDR1 and CDR2 from the germline V gene are MGHRA and YSYEKL. This CDR3 region has 17 residues. After removal of 3 bases from V and 4 bases from J, the junction contained 14 bases not matched to a gene. CDR3 protein: CASSQPWRETGEYEQYF. DNA for the CDR3: TGCGCCAGCAGCCAGCCTTGGAGGGAGACAGGGGAATACGAGCAGTACTTC.

The genes are TRBV10-1 and TRBJ2-7; 10 bases align to TRBD1. With V trimmed by 7 bases and J by 0 bases, 12 bases remained unmatched. This CDR3 has 17 amino acids. CDR1 and CDR2 from the germline V gene are WNHNN and SYGVQD (reference sequence). CDR3 protein: CASTYPAGQGSSYEQYF. In nucleotides, the CDR3 is TGCGCCAGCACCTACCCCGCGGGACAGGGGTCCTCCTACGAGCAGTACTTC.

The chain carries TRBV29-1 and TRBJ1-1; D not resolved. This CDR3 contains 12 residues. V was cut by 6 bases and J by 5 bases, with 13 bases left in between. Germline lookup yields CDR1 SQVTM and CDR2 ANQGSEA. CDR3 residues: CSVDGSGTEAFF. In nucleotides, the CDR3 is TGCAGCGTAGATGGGAGCGGGACTGAAGCTTTCTTT.

This clone was seen only once. V usage is TRBV30 and J usage is TRBJ1-6; 7 nucleotides agree with TRBD1. After removal of 0 bases from V and 6 bases from J, the junction contained 5 bases not matched to a gene. CDR3 size: 15 residues. Germline-derived CDR1 and CDR2 are GTSNPN and SVGIG (reference sequence). The CDR3 region has the DNA TGTGCCTGGAGTGTACTGAAGGGGGCTAATTCACCCCTCCACTTT. Amino acid sequence: CAWSVLKGANSPLHF.

The chain links TRBV6-1 to TRBJ2-2; 8 bases are a match to TRBD1. Trimming took 1 base from V and 4 from J; bases not matched to a gene: 2. Germline V gene lookup returns CDR1 MNHNS and CDR2 SASEGT. The CDR3 is 15 amino acids. The CDR3 DNA follows: TGTGCCAGCAGTGAAGGACAGGGGACCACCGGGGAGCTGTTTTTT. It yields the protein CASSEGQGTTGELFF.

V and J are TRBV5-8 and TRBJ1-1, with D possibly TRBD1 on 6 matching bases. V was pared by 4 bases and J by 1 base, with 14 bases between. In germline, CDR1 is SGHTS, CDR2 YDEGEE. This CDR3 region has 15 residues. CDR3 DNA sequence: TGTGCCAGCAGCCTAGTAGGGGGACCGAACACTGAAGCTTTCTTT. Its translation is CASSLVGGPNTEAFF.

The chain couples TRBV2 to TRBJ1-1, with 7 bases aligning to TRBD1. This CDR3 region has 15 residues. Unmatched junction bases numbered 6, after V lost 2 bases and J lost 3 bases. CDR1 and CDR2 (germline): SNHLY, FYNNEI. CDR3 residues: CASSERQGWDTEAFF. DNA for the CDR3: TGTGCCAGCAGTGAAAGACAGGGATGGGACACTGAAGCTTTCTTT.

This chain links TRBV6-6 with TRBJ2-1, with 14 positions matching TRBD2. Germline CDR1 and CDR2: MNHNY and SVGAGI (reference sequence). CDR3 length equals 16 residues. The trim removed 7 bases at V and 8 bases at J, leaving 10 bases unmatched. The CDR3 nucleotides read TGTGCCAGCACCCTCCCGACTAGCGGGGGGGCCGATGAGCAGTTCTTC. It is translated as CASTLPTSGGADEQFF.

The chain joins TRBV6-5 to TRBJ1-5; 8 positions agree with TRBD1. The CDR3 is 15 amino acids. J gave up 4 bases and V 4 bases, and 6 bases lay outside the gene matches. CDR1 and CDR2 (germline): MNHEY, SVGAGI. CDR3 bases: TGTGCCAGCAGTTCCACGACAGGGGAGAATCAGCCCCAGCATTTT. Protein product: CASSSTTGENQPQHF.

This chain links TRBV30 with TRBJ1-5, with 10 nucleotides matching TRBD1. CDR3 size: 15 residues. Losses at the gene ends were 0 bases for V and 5 bases for J; bases not matched to a gene: 4. Germline V gives CDR1 GTSNPN, CDR2 SVGIG (reference sequence). CDR3 region: CAWSVMGQGYQPQHF. The CDR3 DNA is TGTGCCTGGAGTGTAATGGGACAGGGGTATCAGCCCCAGCATTTT.

The gene calls are TRBV6-5 and TRBJ1-2, with D maybe TRBD1 (6 bases). V lost 2 bases and J 0 bases, leaving 10 bases between the germline ends. This CDR3 comprises 15 residues. CDR1 and CDR2 (germline): MNHEY, SVGAGI. For the CDR3, the DNA is TGTGCCAGCAGTTACGCACAGGGAACTAACTATGGCTACACCTTC. Amino acids: CASSYAQGTNYGYTF.

Only a few counts were recorded for this clone. This chain uses TRBV5-1 with TRBJ2-5, with 9 bases that match TRBD1. V was pared by 3 bases and J by 4 bases, with 4 bases of the junction left unmatched. Germline lookup yields CDR1 SGHRS and CDR2 YFSETQ. The CDR3 has 14 residues. CDR3 amino acids: CASSSPGQGETQYF. The CDR3 DNA sequence: TGCGCCAGCAGCTCCCCGGGACAGGGAGAGACCCAGTACTTC.

The chain carries TRBV11-1 and TRBJ1-2, with TRBD1 identical over 9 bases. V shed 6 bases, J shed 4 bases, and the junction held 6 bases outside the gene matches. Germline V gene data show CDR1 as SGHAT and CDR2 as FQDESV (reference sequence). This CDR3 contains 14 residues. The CDR3: CASSEGQGIYGYTF. Here the CDR3 DNA reads TGTGCCAGCAGTGAAGGACAGGGGATCTATGGCTACACCTTC.

The genes are TRBV18 and TRBJ2-1; 7 nucleotides line up with TRBD1. This CDR3 has 15 residues. Germline V gene lookup returns CDR1 KGHSH and CDR2 LQKENI. V gave up 5 bases and J gave up 3 bases; unmatched junction bases: 7. CDR3 DNA: TGTGCCAGCTCATCTGGACAGGCGATCTACAATGAGCAGTTCTTC. Protein: CASSSGQAIYNEQFF.